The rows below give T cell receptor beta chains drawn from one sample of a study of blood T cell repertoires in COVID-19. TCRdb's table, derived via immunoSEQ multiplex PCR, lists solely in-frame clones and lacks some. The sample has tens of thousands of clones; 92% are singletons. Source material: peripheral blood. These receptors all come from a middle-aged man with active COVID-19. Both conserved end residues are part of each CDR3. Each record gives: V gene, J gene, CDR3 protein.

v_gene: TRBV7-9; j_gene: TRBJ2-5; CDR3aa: CASSFRQVQETQYF
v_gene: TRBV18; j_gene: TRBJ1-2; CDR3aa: CASSPPGQGEHGYTF
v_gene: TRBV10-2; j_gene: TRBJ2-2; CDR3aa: CASSGFLTGELFF
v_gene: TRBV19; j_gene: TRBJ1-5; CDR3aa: CASSRWEEQANQPQHF
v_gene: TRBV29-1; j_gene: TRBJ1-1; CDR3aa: CSVDRGTEAFF
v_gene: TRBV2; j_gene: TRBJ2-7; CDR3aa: CASTTGLYEQYF
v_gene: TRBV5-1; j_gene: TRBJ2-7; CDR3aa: CASTPGGPSFGEQYF
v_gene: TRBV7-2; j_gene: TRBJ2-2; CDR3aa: CASSLVSGLTGELFF
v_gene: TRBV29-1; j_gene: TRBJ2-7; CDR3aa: CSARRGQGPYEQYF
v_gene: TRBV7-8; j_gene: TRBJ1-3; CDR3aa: CASSLSQGSRNTIYF
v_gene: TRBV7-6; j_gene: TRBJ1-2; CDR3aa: CASSPGQGYGYTF
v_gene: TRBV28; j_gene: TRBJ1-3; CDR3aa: CASSLPRLSSGNTIYF
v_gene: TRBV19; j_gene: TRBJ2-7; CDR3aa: CASSIEGQGSYEQYF
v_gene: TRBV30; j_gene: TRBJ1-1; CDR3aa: CAWNGKGQGRMNTEAFF
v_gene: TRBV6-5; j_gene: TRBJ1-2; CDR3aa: CASSAVNYGYTF
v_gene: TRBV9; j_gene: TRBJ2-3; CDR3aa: CASSVEGTGGDTQYF
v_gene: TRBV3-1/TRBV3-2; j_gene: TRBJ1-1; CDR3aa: CASSRGGNTEAFF
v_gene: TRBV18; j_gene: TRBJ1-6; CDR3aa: CASSPAGNNSPLHF
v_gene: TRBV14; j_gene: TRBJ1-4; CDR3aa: CASSQDRGKLFF
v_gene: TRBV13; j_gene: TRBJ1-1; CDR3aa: CASSLEGQGDTEAFF
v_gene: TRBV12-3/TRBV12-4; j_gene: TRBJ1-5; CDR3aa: CASSAGEGQPQHF
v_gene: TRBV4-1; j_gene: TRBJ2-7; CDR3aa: CASSQVPNTYEQYF
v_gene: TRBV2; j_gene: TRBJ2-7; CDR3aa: CASSRLAGLYEQYF
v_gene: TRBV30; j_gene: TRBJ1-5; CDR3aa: CAWSTTGGSQPQHF
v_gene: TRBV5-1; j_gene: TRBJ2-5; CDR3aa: CASSLEGLAQETQYF
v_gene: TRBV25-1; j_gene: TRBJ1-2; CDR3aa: CATRDSYGYTF
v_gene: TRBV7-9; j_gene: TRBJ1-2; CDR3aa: CASSYRPAGTGGSGYTF
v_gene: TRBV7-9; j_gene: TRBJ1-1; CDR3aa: CASSALGANTEAFF
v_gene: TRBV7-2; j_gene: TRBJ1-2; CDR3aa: CASSPRQGANYGYTF
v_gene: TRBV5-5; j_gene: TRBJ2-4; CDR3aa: CASSRQGEDIQYF
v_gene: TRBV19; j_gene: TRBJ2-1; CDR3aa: CASSLRDRDYNEQFF
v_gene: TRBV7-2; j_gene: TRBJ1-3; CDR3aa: CASSQDSFYSGNTIYF
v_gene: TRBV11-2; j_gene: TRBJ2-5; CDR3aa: CASSLLSGGPRETQYF
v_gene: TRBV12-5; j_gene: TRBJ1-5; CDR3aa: CASGEDWGDAQPQHF
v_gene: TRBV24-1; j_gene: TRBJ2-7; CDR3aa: CATQTGADF
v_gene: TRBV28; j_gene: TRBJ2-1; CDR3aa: CASSFPTRPGTSGALYNEQFF
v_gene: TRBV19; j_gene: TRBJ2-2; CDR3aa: CASSIKGTGFTGELFF
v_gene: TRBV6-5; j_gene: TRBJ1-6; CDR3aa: CASSYSGVWSSPLHF
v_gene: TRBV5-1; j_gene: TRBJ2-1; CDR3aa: CASSLKRTSGNGYEQFF
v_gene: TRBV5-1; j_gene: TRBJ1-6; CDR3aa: CASSPTPPGQGYNSPLHF
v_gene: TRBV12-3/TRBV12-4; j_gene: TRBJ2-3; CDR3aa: CASSSLTDTQYF
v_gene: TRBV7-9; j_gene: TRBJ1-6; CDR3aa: CASSFQGVESPLHF
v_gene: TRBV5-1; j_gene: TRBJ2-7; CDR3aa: CASSSRQGSSYEQYF
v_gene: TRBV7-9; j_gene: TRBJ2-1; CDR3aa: CASSLVSGRSSYNEQFF
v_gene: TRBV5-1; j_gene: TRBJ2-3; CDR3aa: CASSTGTSGGFTDTQYF
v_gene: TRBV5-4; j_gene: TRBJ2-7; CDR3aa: CASSLDSPYEQYF
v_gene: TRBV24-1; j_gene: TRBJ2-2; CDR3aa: CATSDPSGSENTGELFF
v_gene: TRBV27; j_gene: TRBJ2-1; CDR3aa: CASSLHLAGAPRNEQFF
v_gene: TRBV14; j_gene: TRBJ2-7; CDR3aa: CASSQGRVAGSSYEQYF
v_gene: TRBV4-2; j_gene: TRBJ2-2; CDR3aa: CASSQQDSGGRGELFF
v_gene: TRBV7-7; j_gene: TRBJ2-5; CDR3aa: CASSLDSAARAQYF
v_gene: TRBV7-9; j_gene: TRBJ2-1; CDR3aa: CASSPRTTGISYNEQFF
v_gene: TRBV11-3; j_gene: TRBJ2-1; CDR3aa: CASSPGISSYNEQFF
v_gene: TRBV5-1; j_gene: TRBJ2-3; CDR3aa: CASSLGAVTDTQYF
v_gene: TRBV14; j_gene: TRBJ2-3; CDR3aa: CASSLLLGSGEYF